This T cell receptor beta chain stems from a study of post-analysis software for immune sequencing data. Carried by the TCR beta cDNA libraries were unique molecular identifiers. TCRdb ran MiXCR on the PCR reads and lists one entry per CDR3 protein. The sample shows hundreds of thousands of distinct CDR3 sequences, roughly 50% of them seen only once. General study results and limits: The five TRBV segments detected at higher frequency in patients than in controls included TRBV5-6, TRBV5-1 and TRBV20-1. Compared against controls, patients with multiple sclerosis displayed significantly lower normalized Chao1 diversity. Samples from one preparation batch, clustered by F measure, grouped strongly together.

CDR3 length: 13 amino acids. The V end lost 0 bases, the J end lost 4 bases, and 9 bases lay between the germline ends. Looked up from germline, CDR1 is DFQATT and CDR2 is SNEGSKA (reference sequence). This clonotype was picked up a small number of times. Its cognate antigen is unknown. This rearrangement joins TRBV20-1 to TRBJ1-2, with D tentatively TRBD1 (6 bases). The receptor comes from a girl between 10 and 17 years old with multiple sclerosis. Sequencing used blood. CDR3 nucleotides: TGCAGTGCTAGAGATCTGACAGGCTATGGCTACACCTTC. Protein sequence: CSARDLTGYGYTF.